The subject of this entry is one T cell receptor (beta chain). Antigen: not known. This specimen belongs to a study of T cell responses to AZD1222 COVID-19 vaccine. Findings of the study overall: Close to half of spike-specific TCRs reportedly recognize unmutated variant regions.

Clones were read by immunoSEQ multiplex PCR, and TCRdb kept only the in-frame ones, dropping some. The sample consists of around 150,000 clones, over 75% of them appearing once. Pooling of second doses given at about 4 or about 12 weeks was done. V lost 0 bases and J lost 1, with 7 bases in between. Germline V lookup: CDR1 SGHKS, CDR2 YYEKEE (reference sequence). This CDR3 has 14 residues. The clonotype originates from an adult who received the AZD1222 COVID-19 vaccine. This rearrangement joins TRBV5-5 to TRBJ2-5; no firm D call. The source was peripheral blood, collected 28 days after the second AZD1222 dose. The DNA of the CDR3 is TGTGCCAGCAGCTTGGTGTTAGCCCAAGAGACCCAGTACTTC. Protein product: CASSLVLAQETQYF.